The 3 T cell receptor beta chains reported below all come from one sample, sequenced in a study of a mutant IDH1 vaccine in newly diagnosed glioma. For these receptors, no antigen is known. Sequencing used immunoSEQ multiplex PCR; TCRdb keeps in-frame clones, though not all of them. The table shows 50,000 to 70,000 clones, with about 74% occurring only once. Time point here: week 35, safety follow-up. Topical imiquimod was applied with each vaccine dose, which held 300 ug of mutant IDH1 20-mer peptide. The specimen was PBMCs, collected from a glioma patient whose treatment included an IDH1 peptide vaccine. The receptor source for this set is a man aged 45-65 years with glioma.

This clone was picked up a small number of times. The chain combines TRBV29-1 with TRBJ2-7; weak D call: TRBD1 (6 bases). The V and J ends lost 6 bases and 6 bases respectively, with 21 bases between them. Germline assignment: CDR1 SQVTM and CDR2 ANQGSEA. The length of the CDR3 is 14 residues. This CDR3 reads CSVVQGTYISEQYF. CDR3 coding DNA: TGCAGCGTAGTACAGGGTACCTACATCAGCGAGCAGTACTTC.

This chain joins TRBV9 and TRBJ2-2; D possibly corresponds to TRBD2 (7 bases). The V end lost 0 bases, the J end lost 6 bases, and 18 bases lay between the germline ends. The CDR3 covers 17 residues. The germline CDR1 and CDR2 sequences are SGDLS and YYNGEE. CDR3 region: CASSVGWRGRSAGELFF. For the CDR3, the DNA is TGTGCCAGCAGCGTAGGATGGCGGGGGCGAAGCGCCGGGGAGCTGTTTTTT.

In this sample, this clone turned up a few times. The CDR3 DNA sequence: TGCAGCGTTTGGGAATTGGACACTGAAGCTTTCTTT. Translated: CSVWELDTEAFF. V is TRBV29-1 and J is TRBJ1-1, with D unclear. The germline V and J ends were trimmed by 5 bases and 3 bases, with 10 bases remaining between them. Germline V CDR1 and CDR2: SQVTM, ANQGSEA. The CDR3 loop spans 12 amino acids.